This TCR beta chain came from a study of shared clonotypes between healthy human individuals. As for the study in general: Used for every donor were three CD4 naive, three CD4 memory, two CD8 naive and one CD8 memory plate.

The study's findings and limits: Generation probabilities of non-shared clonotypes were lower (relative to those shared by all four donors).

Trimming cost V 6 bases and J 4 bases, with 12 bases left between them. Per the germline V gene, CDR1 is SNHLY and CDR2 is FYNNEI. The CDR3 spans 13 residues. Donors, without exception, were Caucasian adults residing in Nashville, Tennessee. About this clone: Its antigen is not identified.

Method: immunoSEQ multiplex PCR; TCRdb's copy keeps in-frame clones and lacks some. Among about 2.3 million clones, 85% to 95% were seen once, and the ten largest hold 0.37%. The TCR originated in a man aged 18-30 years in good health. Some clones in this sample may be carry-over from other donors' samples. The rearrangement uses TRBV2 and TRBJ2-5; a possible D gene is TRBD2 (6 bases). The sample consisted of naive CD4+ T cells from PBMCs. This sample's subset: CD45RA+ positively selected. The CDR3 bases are TGTGCCAGCAGACGCGGGACTTTAGAGACCCAGTACTTC. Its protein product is CASRRGTLETQYF.